The clone carrying this TCR beta chain showed up many times. Its target is not known. Arm-PCR of CDR3 regions and iRepertoire HTBI primers were used to build TCR beta libraries. TCRdb redid the calling of the multiplex PCR reads with MiXCR, one entry per CDR3 protein. The sample includes about 430,000 distinct CDR3 sequences, about 21% of them seen just once. Time point: persistent/refractory GD, antithyroid drugs over 5 years with positive TRAb. Preparation of the TCR library used RNA extracted from PBMCs. Guidelines of the American Thyroid Association were used to diagnose Graves' disease. These data belong to a study of regulatory T cells in long-lasting Graves disease. Study outcomes and limitations: TRBV28, TRBJ1-2 and TRBJ2-5 were segments that persistent disease favored.

CDR3 length: 13 amino acids. The V and J ends lost 5 bases and 7 bases, in that order; junction bases with no gene match: 4. The V call is TRBV12-3 or TRBV12-4, the J call TRBJ1-4, with 7 positions matching TRBD1. The receptor was derived from a female donor with Graves disease. The source was peripheral blood mononuclear cells (PBMCs), collected when the disease was refractory, from a patient treated with antithyroid drugs. CDR3 DNA sequence: TGTGCCAGCAGTCCGGGACAGTTTGAAAAACTGTTTTTT. It specifies CASSPGQFEKLFF.